These 17 T cell receptor beta chains originate from one sample sequenced in a study of OX40 agonist ivuxolimab in advanced cancers. Sequencing used immunoSEQ multiplex PCR; TCRdb keeps in-frame clones, though not all of them. The sample consists of about 12,000 clones, 70% to 80% of them appearing once. This sample comprised CD4+ or CD8+ T cells sorted from blood, obtained in a trial of the OX40 agonist ivuxolimab. The origin of the receptors is an adult with an advanced solid tumor such as melanoma, head and neck, liver or kidney cancer.

The DNA for the CDR3 is TGTGCCAGCAGTTCGACGGACAGGGCGAACACCGGGGAGCTGTTTTTT. Translation gives CASSSTDRANTGELFF. The V gene is TRBV27, the J gene TRBJ2-2; 8 bases align to TRBD1. Germline CDR1 MNHEY, CDR2 SMNVEV (reference sequence). The CDR3 length is 16 residues. With V trimmed by 4 bases and J by 0 bases, 4 bases remained unmatched.

V is TRBV6-1 and J is TRBJ1-2; 7 positions agree with TRBD1. Germline CDR1 is MNHNS and CDR2 is SASEGT. The CDR3 loop spans 13 amino acids. Trimming took 4 bases from V and 4 from J; bases not matched to a gene: 3. CDR3 region: CASSADRAYGYTF. The CDR3 nucleotides read TGTGCCAGCAGTGCCGACAGGGCCTATGGCTACACCTTC.

The chain links TRBV30 to TRBJ1-2; 10 bases match TRBD1. The CDR3 is made up of 16 amino acids. Germline trimming cut 6 bases from V and 8 bases from J; bases unmatched to any gene: 18. Germline V lookup: CDR1 GTSNPN, CDR2 SVGIG (reference sequence). The CDR3: CACPGQGRHLEWGYTF. For the CDR3, the DNA is TGTGCCTGCCCGGGACAGGGGCGACACCTCGAATGGGGCTACACCTTC.

The V gene is TRBV6-5, the J gene TRBJ1-6; D call uncertain. The germline gives CDR1 MNHEY, CDR2 SVGAGI. V dropped 3 bases and J dropped 6 bases, with 3 bases sitting between them. CDR3 size: 12 residues. Written as DNA, the CDR3 is TGTGCCAGCAGTTATGGTAATTCACCCCTCCACTTT. This codes for CASSYGNSPLHF.

This rearrangement joins TRBV15 to TRBJ1-1; D perhaps matches TRBD1 (6 bases). The CDR3 sequence is 14 residues long. The germline V gene has CDR1 LNHNV and CDR2 YYDKDF (reference sequence). V gave up 11 bases and J gave up 1 base, with 17 bases separating them. The CDR3 loop reads CAASTDRQNTEAFF. In nucleotides, the CDR3 is TGTGCCGCTTCTACGGACAGACAGAACACTGAAGCTTTCTTT.

The V call is TRBV30, the J call TRBJ2-3, with 9 positions matching TRBD2. The CDR3 is 14 amino acids. The germline V gene encodes CDR1 GTSNPN and CDR2 SVGIG (reference sequence). J gave up 6 bases and V 0 bases, and 4 bases lay outside the gene matches. The CDR3 DNA reads as TGTGCCTGGAGTGTAGGCGGGGGGGCCGATACGCAGTATTTT. This sequence encodes CAWSVGGGADTQYF.

V gene TRBV14 combines with J gene TRBJ2-2; D gene unclear. The CDR3 runs 16 residues. The germline V gene has CDR1 SGHDN and CDR2 FVKESK. Trimming cost V 1 base and J 1 base, with 10 bases left between them. This CDR3 reads CASSQVGSVNTGELFF. In DNA form, the CDR3 reads TGTGCCAGCAGCCAAGTTGGCAGCGTGAACACCGGGGAGCTGTTTTTT.

A single count supports this clone. This chain connects TRBV29-1 to TRBJ1-3; D gene uncertain. The CDR3 covers 14 residues. V was cut by 7 bases and J by 1 base, with 14 bases left in between. In germline, CDR1 is SQVTM, CDR2 ANQGSEA. The CDR3 sequence: CSDPREESGNTIYF. Written as DNA, the CDR3 is TGCAGCGACCCAAGGGAGGAGTCTGGAAACACCATATATTTT.

V gene TRBV5-5 combines with J gene TRBJ2-7; D uncertain. V lost 2 bases and J 5 bases, leaving 14 bases between the germline ends. The CDR3 consists of 14 residues. The germline gives CDR1 SGHKS, CDR2 YYEKEE (reference sequence). The DNA of the CDR3 is TGTGCCAGCAGCTTCTACCCCTCACACCACGAGCAGTACTTC. This encodes CASSFYPSHHEQYF.

The gene calls are TRBV13 and TRBJ2-5; D possibly corresponds to TRBD2 (6 bases). Trimming shortened V by 5 bases and J by 5 bases, and 6 bases separated the two germline ends. The CDR3 totals 11 residues. Germline V gene sequence: CDR1 PRHDT, CDR2 FYEKMQ (reference sequence). The CDR3 DNA follows: TGTGCCAGCAGCGGGGGGGAGACCCAGTACTTC. This sequence encodes CASSGGETQYF.

The genes are TRBV13 and TRBJ1-1; D gene unclear. This CDR3 has 13 amino acids. Deletions cut 0 bases from V and 5 bases from J, with 7 bases between. Germline V lookup: CDR1 PRHDT, CDR2 FYEKMQ (reference sequence). As DNA, the CDR3 is TGTGCCAGCAGCTTAGGCCTAAGGACTGAAGCTTTCTTT. Amino acids: CASSLGLRTEAFF.

This clone was seen only once. The sample has other DNA sequences that encode this CDR3 too. V gene TRBV4-2 combines with J gene TRBJ2-7; D possibly corresponds to TRBD2 (7 bases). V lost 0 bases and J 6 bases, leaving 12 bases between the germline ends. The CDR3 runs to 14 residues. Germline-derived CDR1 and CDR2 are LGHNA and YNFKEQ. The CDR3 bases are TGTGCCAGCAGCCAAGATGGGGGGGCTGGCGAGCAGTACTTC. It yields the protein CASSQDGGAGEQYF.

This clone was seen only a few times. V is TRBV28 and J is TRBJ2-2, with D unresolved. V was pared by 3 bases and J by 4 bases, with 6 bases between. The CDR3 sequence is 13 residues long. Germline CDR1 and CDR2: MDHEN and SYDVKM. This CDR3 reads CASSFGFTGELFF. CDR3 sequence (DNA): TGTGCCAGCAGTTTTGGGTTCACCGGGGAGCTGTTTTTT.

The CDR3, as DNA: TGTGCCACCAGCAGTGCGACAGGGGTAGGCACTGAAGCTTTCTTT. Protein sequence: CATSSATGVGTEAFF. The chain recombines TRBV15 with TRBJ1-1, with 8 positions matching TRBD1. Germline CDR1 reads LNHNV; CDR2 reads YYDKDF (reference sequence). After removal of 3 bases from V and 4 bases from J, the junction contained 7 bases not matched to a gene. The CDR3 runs to 15 residues.

The chain is built from TRBV9 and TRBJ2-2, with TRBD2 as a possible D gene (6 bases). There are 15 residues in the CDR3. CDR1 is SGDLS, CDR2 YYNGEE, per germline. Trimming took off 4 bases at V and 3 bases at J, with 13 bases between the two ends. CDR3 DNA sequence: TGTGCCAGCAGCCCCCGCAGGGAGGACACCGGGGAGCTGTTTTTT. It translates to CASSPRREDTGELFF.

CDR3 loop: CASSLQGRGYEQYF. CDR3 coding DNA: TGTGCCAGCAGTTTACAGGGGAGAGGATACGAGCAGTACTTC. The genes are TRBV28 and TRBJ2-7; D may be TRBD1 (6 bases). Germline CDR1 reads MDHEN; CDR2 reads SYDVKM. The CDR3 sequence is 14 residues long. V lost 2 bases to trimming and J lost 4 bases, with 12 bases between them.

This clone appeared a few times. This chain connects TRBV28 to TRBJ1-5, with a tentative D call TRBD1 (5 bases). The CDR3 has 16 residues. Trimming took 4 bases from V and 0 from J, leaving 13 bases between them. The germline V gene has CDR1 MDHEN and CDR2 SYDVKM. The CDR3: CASSSTRQYSNQPQHF. The CDR3 region has the DNA TGTGCCAGCAGTTCTACCCGACAGTATAGCAATCAGCCCCAGCATTTT.